These 28 T cell receptor beta chains were all obtained from the same sample, sequenced in a study of T cells in Graves' hyperthyroidism and ophthalmopathy. Amplification yielded TCR beta CDR3 regions, with RNA transcripts as the source. The study used the HTBI primer set for a first-round RT-PCR of the TCR CDR3. TCRdb reprocessed the multiplex PCR reads with MiXCR, giving one entry per CDR3 protein. The sample lists hundreds of thousands of distinct CDR3 sequences, 15% to 20% occurring once. Sequenced sample: blood. The receptor source for this set is a woman aged 50 to 60 with Graves' hyperthyroidism that later progressed to Graves' ophthalmopathy.

The V gene is TRBV6-2 or TRBV6-3, the J gene TRBJ2-1, with 9 bases matching TRBD2. Trimming at V came to 7 bases and at J to 4 bases, leaving 5 bases not matched to a gene. Germline V gene lookup returns CDR1 MNHEY and CDR2 SVGEGT. The CDR3 loop spans 14 amino acids. The CDR3 here is CASTIAGEYNEQFF. Written as DNA, the CDR3 is TGTGCCAGCACCATAGCGGGGGAATACAATGAGCAGTTCTTC.

The chain uses TRBV10-3 and TRBJ1-1, with a possible D match to TRBD1 (5 bases). CDR1 is ENHRY and CDR2 is SYGVKD in the germline V gene. This CDR3 comprises 17 residues. Trimming took off 2 bases at V and 0 bases at J, with 16 bases between the two ends. The CDR3 is CAISEKGWGELNTEAFF. DNA of the CDR3: TGTGCCATCAGTGAGAAAGGTTGGGGGGAATTGAACACTGAAGCTTTCTTT.

This clonotype was detected many times. The chain recombines TRBV3-1 with TRBJ1-4, with D unresolved. This CDR3 is 13 amino acids long. Trimming left V 1 base short and J 5 bases short, with 5 bases between. CDR1 and CDR2 (germline): LGHDT, YNNKEL (reference sequence). The CDR3 loop is CASSQAENEKLFF. The CDR3 DNA is TGTGCCAGCAGCCAAGCGGAGAATGAAAAACTGTTTTTT.

The CDR3 nucleotides read TGTGCCAGCAGCGGCGGGACCTTTTCTGGGGCCAACGTCCTGACTTTC. It specifies CASSGGTFSGANVLTF. This chain connects TRBV11-2 to TRBJ2-6; TRBD2 might be the D (6 bases). The germline V gene has CDR1 SGHAT and CDR2 FQNNGV. V lost 5 bases and J 1 base, leaving 12 bases between the germline ends. The CDR3 is made up of 16 amino acids.

This clonotype has a count of ten or more. The chain recombines TRBV7-2 with TRBJ1-1; D gene ambiguous. The CDR3 sequence is 13 residues long. Looked up from germline, CDR1 is SGHTA and CDR2 is FQGNSA. V was shortened by 1 base and J by 11 bases, with 14 bases between the two germline ends. The CDR3 region is CASSLDFSGFAFF. The CDR3 DNA reads as TGTGCCAGCAGCTTAGACTTTTCCGGGTTTGCTTTCTTT.

This clonotype was observed at least ten times. V is TRBV3-1 and J is TRBJ2-1, with TRBD1 matching over 8 bases. Germline V gene data show CDR1 as LGHDT and CDR2 as YNNKEL (reference sequence). With V trimmed by 5 bases and J by 8 bases, 11 bases remained unmatched. The CDR3 contains 15 residues. The chain's CDR3 is CASSTRTGFGDEQFF. The CDR3 DNA sequence: TGTGCCAGCAGCACCCGGACAGGGTTCGGGGATGAGCAGTTCTTC.

This clonotype turned up a few times. This rearrangement joins TRBV29-1 to TRBJ2-1, with 12 bases aligning to TRBD2. The ends lost 6 bases at V and 9 bases at J; junction bases unmatched: 9. Germline assignment: CDR1 SQVTM and CDR2 ANQGSEA. This CDR3 region has 14 residues. The CDR3 protein is CSVAPSGGAFEQFF. CDR3 nucleotide sequence: TGCAGCGTGGCCCCTAGCGGGGGGGCCTTTGAGCAGTTCTTC.

V gene TRBV18 combines with J gene TRBJ1-1; unclear D gene. Germline loops: CDR1 KGHSH, CDR2 LQKENI. V lost 0 bases and J lost 0, with 8 bases in between. This CDR3 is built from 15 residues. The CDR3 nucleotides are TGTGCCAGCTCACCACCGGTTCTAATGAACACTGAAGCTTTCTTT. It encodes CASSPPVLMNTEAFF.

This clonotype has only a few counts. The V call is TRBV10-3, the J call TRBJ2-7; 7 nucleotides align to TRBD1. The CDR3 totals 14 residues. The V segment lost 2 bases and the J segment 5 bases; nucleotides outside the gene matches: 6. Germline CDR1 and CDR2: ENHRY and SYGVKD. The CDR3 coding sequence is TGTGCCATCAGTGAGACTACAGGGGTACACGAGCAGTACTTC. Amino acid sequence: CAISETTGVHEQYF.

The CDR3 bases are TGTGCCAGCAGTGTAAGGGGCACAGATACGCAGTATTTT. Translation gives CASSVRGTDTQYF. This rearrangement joins TRBV7-8 to TRBJ2-3; D remains unclear. V was clipped by 6 bases and J by 1 base, with 8 bases between them. This CDR3 comprises 13 residues. The germline CDR1 and CDR2 sequences are SGHVS and FQNEAQ.

This clonotype was observed a handful of times. V usage is TRBV7-9 and J usage is TRBJ2-1, with 9 bases identical to TRBD2. Germline CDR1 and CDR2: SEHNR and FQNEAQ (reference sequence). The junction had 10 bases not matched to a gene; V was cut back by 5 bases and J by 8 bases. The CDR3 runs to 15 residues. The CDR3 nucleotides read TGTGCCAGCAGCGATGGCGGGGGGGCCCTGTATGAGCAGTTCTTC. This encodes CASSDGGGALYEQFF.

This clonotype was seen many times. The chain carries TRBV9 and TRBJ1-6; 10 positions agree with TRBD1. Germline CDR1 and CDR2: SGDLS and YYNGEE. The ends lost 3 bases at V and 14 bases at J; junction bases unmatched: 8. This CDR3 is built from 14 residues. CDR3 sequence reads: CASSALGTGATLHF. For the CDR3, the DNA is TGTGCCAGCAGCGCCCTAGGGACAGGGGCGACCCTCCACTTT.

This clonotype was detected ten times or more. The chain joins TRBV30 to TRBJ2-2; no clear D. Germline CDR1 GTSNPN, CDR2 SVGIG (reference sequence). The CDR3 spans 13 residues. Between the trimmed V and J ends, which lost 0 bases and 9 bases, there was a span of 11 bases. CDR3 region: CAWSVYAPWELFF. The CDR3 DNA sequence: TGTGCCTGGAGTGTATATGCCCCGTGGGAGCTGTTTTTT.

In its sample, this clonotype was seen a few times. The chain employs TRBV20-1 and TRBJ1-2; possibly TRBD1 for D (5 bases). V was shortened by 6 bases and J by 12 bases, with 20 bases between the two germline ends. This CDR3 is 12 amino acids long. Germline V gene data show CDR1 as DFQATT and CDR2 as SNEGSKA (reference sequence). CDR3 residues: CSAVGAAPLHTF. CDR3 nucleotides: TGCAGTGCCGTCGGGGCAGCTCCTCTCCACACCTTC.

This clonotype occurred a few times. This chain links TRBV15 with TRBJ2-3, with TRBD1 matching over 8 bases. Losses at the gene ends were 5 bases for V and 1 base for J; bases not matched to a gene: 8. CDR1 and CDR2 from the germline V gene are LNHNV and YYDKDF (reference sequence). CDR3 length: 16 residues. CDR3 in amino acids: CATSPFGQGGTDTQYF. The CDR3 DNA follows: TGTGCCACCAGCCCCTTTGGACAGGGAGGCACAGATACGCAGTATTTT.

The sample holds many counts of this clonotype. This chain connects TRBV7-8 to TRBJ2-4; D is perhaps TRBD2 (7 bases). There are 14 residues in the CDR3. Between the trimmed V and J ends, which lost 1 base and 7 bases, there was a span of 11 bases. Germline assignment: CDR1 SGHVS and CDR2 FQNEAQ. For the CDR3, the DNA is TGTGCCAGCAGCTTAGGAGGGGGGGCGAACATTCAGTACTTC. Amino acid sequence: CASSLGGGANIQYF. Looking up the rest from reference TRBV7-8 and TRBJ2-4 gives the full variable domain: GAGVSQSPRYKVAKRGQDVALRCDPISGHVSLFWYQQALGQGPEFLTYFQNEAQLDKSGLPSDRFFAERPEGSVSTLKIQRTQQEDSAVYLCASSLGGGANIQYFGAGTRLSVL.

This clonotype has only a few counts. The rearrangement uses TRBV10-3 and TRBJ1-2; D is uncertain. This CDR3 region has 15 residues. Germline V gene lookup returns CDR1 ENHRY and CDR2 SYGVKD. V was cut by 2 bases and J by 9 bases, with 19 bases left in between. The chain's CDR3 is CAISEGSDPLFSYTF. CDR3 DNA sequence: TGTGCCATCAGTGAGGGCAGTGACCCCCTATTCAGCTACACCTTC.

This clonotype was seen at least ten times. The chain links TRBV11-2 to TRBJ2-5; D call uncertain. The CDR3 totals 14 residues. Trimming removed 2 bases at V and 5 bases at J, with 12 bases between. Germline lookup yields CDR1 SGHAT and CDR2 FQNNGV. This chain's CDR3 is CASSLSNVGETQYF. CDR3 nucleotides: TGTGCCAGCAGCTTATCAAACGTCGGGGAGACCCAGTACTTC.

In its sample, this clonotype was seen many times. The chain uses TRBV12-3 or TRBV12-4 and TRBJ1-6; 8 bases are a match to TRBD1. After removal of 6 bases from V and 7 bases from J, the junction contained 17 bases not matched to a gene. CDR3 length equals 18 residues. The CDR3: CASSPLIGGQGPNSPLHF. Written as DNA, the CDR3 is TGTGCCAGCAGCCCGCTTATCGGCGGACAGGGCCCCAATTCACCCCTCCACTTT.

This clonotype was counted ten times or more. The rearrangement links TRBV3-1 to TRBJ1-1; a possible D gene is TRBD1 (5 bases). This CDR3 has 14 residues. The germline V gene has CDR1 LGHDT and CDR2 YNNKEL (reference sequence). Trimming took 4 bases from V and 4 from J, leaving 13 bases between them. CDR3 region: CASSLRGVGTEAFF. In DNA, the CDR3 is TGTGCCAGCAGCCTTCGGGGGGTTGGCACTGAAGCTTTCTTT.

J is TRBJ1-4 and V is TRBV12-5; D is possibly TRBD1 (5 bases). Trimming took off 3 bases at V and 6 bases at J, with 17 bases between the two ends. The CDR3 runs to 16 residues. Germline CDR1 reads LGHNT; CDR2 reads FRNRAP. The CDR3 DNA reads TGTGCTAGTGGTTTACCCACCCGGGACGGATATGAAAAACTGTTTTTT. It yields the protein CASGLPTRDGYEKLFF. The complete variable domain, with remaining parts taken from reference TRBV12-5 and TRBJ1-4, reads DARVTQTPRHKVTEMGQEVTMRCQPILGHNTVFWYRQTMMQGLELLAYFRNRAPLDDSGMPKDRFSAEMPDATLATLKIQPSEPRDSAVYFCASGLPTRDGYEKLFFGSGTQLSVL.

A few counts support this clonotype. This chain uses TRBV12-3 or TRBV12-4 with TRBJ1-4; D is uncertain. The CDR3 length is 15 residues. Trimming removed 5 bases from V and 5 bases from J, with 15 bases in between. For the CDR3, the DNA is TGTGCCAGCAGTGATAGGGAGGGCGCGAATGAAAAACTGTTTTTT. Translated, it gives CASSDREGANEKLFF.

This clonotype appeared a few times. The chain employs TRBV6-1 and TRBJ1-5; D unresolved. V lost 0 bases to trimming and J lost 1 base, with 16 bases between them. CDR1 and CDR2 from the germline V gene are MNHNS and SASEGT. The CDR3 has 18 residues. The CDR3, as DNA: TGTGCCAGCAGTGAAGCGTCTTGGATTAAAGGGAGCAATCAGCCCCAGCATTTT. Translated: CASSEASWIKGSNQPQHF.

This chain links TRBV7-3 with TRBJ2-5; tentative D call: TRBD2 (5 bases). Trimming took off 1 base at V and 5 bases at J, with 8 bases between the two ends. The CDR3 is 13 amino acids. Per the germline V gene, CDR1 is SGHTA and CDR2 is FQGTGA. CDR3 loop: CASSLNGVETQYF. Here the CDR3 DNA reads TGTGCCAGCAGCTTAAACGGGGTGGAGACCCAGTACTTC.

About this clonotype itself: The junction does not match germline at one end; this may be a read error. The genes are TRBV7-3 and TRBJ1-2, with 9 bases lining up with TRBD1. Germline loops: CDR1 SGHTA, CDR2 FQGTGA. This CDR3 is 16 amino acids long. In nucleotides, the CDR3 is TGTGCCAGCAGCCCAGGGGGACAGGGTATTTTGGATGGCTGCACCTTC. This encodes CASSPGGQGILDGCTF.

The chain uses TRBV12-3 or TRBV12-4 and TRBJ2-5, with TRBD2 identical over 7 bases. The CDR3 extends over 18 amino acids. Unmatched junction bases numbered 16, after V lost 1 base and J lost 5 bases. As DNA, the CDR3 is TGTGCCAGCAGTTTAGGATTTGGGGGGGATGTCCTTCAGGAGACCCAGTACTTC. Protein product: CASSLGFGGDVLQETQYF.

This clonotype was observed at least ten times. The rearrangement links TRBV6-2 or TRBV6-3 to TRBJ2-1, with TRBD1 identical over 7 bases. The CDR3 contains 13 residues. Trimming removed 7 bases from V and 4 bases from J; junction bases left unmatched: 4. CDR1 MNHEY and CDR2 SVGEGT come from the germline V gene. CDR3: CASTWDSYNEQFF. The CDR3 nucleotides are TGTGCCAGCACCTGGGACAGTTACAATGAGCAGTTCTTC.

This clonotype was counted at least ten times. The chain recombines TRBV5-5 with TRBJ1-1, with a weak D call TRBD1 (6 bases). This CDR3 comprises 14 residues. Germline CDR1 SGHKS, CDR2 YYEKEE (reference sequence). The CDR3 region has the DNA TGTGCGTGCCTTGAGGGGGTACCGGGCACTGAAGCTTTCTTT. This encodes CACLEGVPGTEAFF.